A selection of T cell receptor beta chains follows, all from one sample in a study of T-cell memory formation after mild COVID-19. TCRdb reanalysed the 5' RACE reads using MiXCR and keeps one entry per CDR3 protein. The sample records more than 400,000 distinct CDR3 sequences, roughly 20% being singletons. Source material: PBMCs or a T cell subset sorted from them (not recorded which). The source of these receptors is an adult woman who had mild COVID-19 (a few samples of this study predate the infection). Cell type and time point are not known. Each CDR3 is given with its conserved first and last residue. D genes are given only for firm matches. For some rows the clone size is stated as once, few or many, or as a class when expanded; others skip it.

v_call	d_call	clone_size	j_call	cdr3_aa	cdr3_nt
TRBV6-5	TRBD2	NA	TRBJ2-7	CASSYSWIAGVPGEQYF	TGTGCCAGCAGTTACTCGTGGATAGCGGGAGTCCCTGGGGAGCAGTACTTC
TRBV20-1	TRBD2	few	TRBJ2-1	CSAWLVAGGEQFF	TGCAGTGCTTGGCTAGTAGCGGGCGGAGAGCAGTTCTTC
TRBV5-1	NA	NA	TRBJ2-1	CASSSEVASFEQFF	TGCGCCAGCAGCTCCGAGGTTGCCTCATTCGAGCAGTTCTTC
TRBV9	NA	NA	TRBJ1-1	CASSAGTPSEAFF	TGTGCCAGCAGCGCCGGGACCCCCTCTGAAGCTTTCTTT
TRBV4-2	NA	NA	TRBJ1-2	CASSQDSGSYGYTF	TGTGCCAGCAGCCAAGATTCAGGGAGCTATGGCTACACCTTC
TRBV5-1	NA	NA	TRBJ2-7	CASSLEFNRREQYF	TGCGCCAGCAGCTTGGAATTCAACAGAAGGGAGCAGTACTTC
TRBV3-1	TRBD1	NA	TRBJ2-7	CASSQAGQGNSYEQYF	TGTGCCAGCAGCCAAGCCGGACAGGGGAACTCCTACGAGCAGTACTTC
TRBV6-1	TRBD1	few	TRBJ1-6	CASSERGPGSPLHF	TGTGCCAGCAGTGAAAGGGGGCCGGGCTCACCCCTCCACTTT
TRBV7-2	NA	NA	TRBJ2-5	CASSSGGGGETQYF	TGTGCCAGCAGCTCAGGGGGAGGTGGAGAGACCCAGTACTTC
TRBV6-2/TRBV6-3	NA	once	TRBJ2-1	CASSYIGDEQFF	TGTGCCAGCAGTTATATTGGGGACGAGCAGTTCTTC
TRBV5-1	NA	few	TRBJ1-2	CASSSPQGPQDYGYTF	TGCGCCAGCAGCTCCCCCCAGGGCCCGCAGGACTATGGCTACACCTTC
TRBV6-6	TRBD2	few	TRBJ2-3	CASSYGTSGGTPPDTQYF	TGTGCCAGCAGCTATGGGACTAGCGGGGGGACCCCCCCGGATACGCAGTATTTT
TRBV29-1	NA	NA	TRBJ2-3	CSVEPLGAPTDTQYF	TGCAGCGTCGAGCCACTAGGGGCCCCCACAGATACGCAGTATTTT
TRBV15	NA	few	TRBJ2-5	CATNRDGQETQYF	TGTGCCACCAACAGGGACGGGCAAGAGACCCAGTACTTC
TRBV20-1	NA	few	TRBJ2-3	CSARDLGGLVRDTQYF	TGCAGTGCTAGAGATTTGGGGGGTCTAGTGAGAGATACGCAGTATTTT
TRBV2	NA	few	TRBJ1-1	CASSYIPLNTEAFF	TGTGCCAGCAGTTACATCCCATTAAACACTGAAGCTTTCTTT
TRBV15	NA	NA	TRBJ2-1	CATRDSYNEQFF	TGTGCCACCAGGGACTCTTACAATGAGCAGTTCTTC
TRBV3-1	TRBD2	NA	TRBJ2-1	CASSLWTSSYNEQFF	TGTGCCAGCTCCCTCTGGACTAGCTCCTACAATGAGCAGTTCTTC
TRBV12-3/TRBV12-4	NA	NA	TRBJ2-1	CASTLTGYNEQFF	TGTGCCAGCACCCTCACAGGCTACAATGAGCAGTTCTTC
TRBV7-8	NA	many	TRBJ2-4	CASSVVGLSRVGAGNIQYF	TGTGCCAGCAGCGTAGTCGGTTTATCCAGGGTCGGCGCGGGAAACATTCAGTACTTC
TRBV20-1	NA	NA	TRBJ1-4	CSASQSATNEKLFF	TGCAGTGCTAGCCAGTCTGCAACTAATGAAAAACTGTTTTTT
TRBV29-1	TRBD1	few	TRBJ1-5	CSALGQGINQPQHF	TGCAGCGCTCTTGGACAGGGGATCAATCAGCCCCAGCATTTT
TRBV6-2/TRBV6-3	NA	few	TRBJ2-7	CASSYPKLISEQYF	TGTGCCAGCAGTTACCCTAAACTGATCAGCGAGCAGTACTTC
TRBV7-9	TRBD1	few	TRBJ1-1	CASSLGGQAEAFF	TGTGCCAGCAGCTTAGGGGGACAGGCTGAAGCTTTCTTT
TRBV4-3	TRBD1	NA	TRBJ2-7	CASSQDRGQGGEQYF	TGCGCCAGCAGCCAAGATCGGGGACAGGGGGGAGAGCAGTACTTC
TRBV12-3/TRBV12-4	TRBD2	few	TRBJ2-1	CASRLGTSGYNEQFF	TGTGCCAGCAGACTCGGGACTAGCGGCTACAATGAGCAGTTCTTC
TRBV9	NA	many	TRBJ1-1	CASSFSVRSSNTEAFF	TGTGCCAGCAGCTTTAGCGTGAGGTCGTCGAACACTGAAGCTTTCTTT